This TCR beta chain was recorded in a study of shared clonotypes between healthy human individuals. General study results and limits: Rarefaction indicated that sorted-subset sequencing remained incomplete although depth was large. Non-shared clonotypes were found to have lower generation probabilities than the clonotypes that were shared by all four of the sorted-subset donors. Sharing across a few donors was seen in 5% to 5.5% of naive CD4 clonotypes.

CD45RO-negative cells were positively selected for CCR7, leaving out terminally differentiated effector memory CD45RA+ cells. Remarks on this clone: Its target is not known.

Assay used: immunoSEQ multiplex PCR; TCRdb lists only in-frame clones, some missing. Of some 1,900,000 clones in the sample, roughly 94% are singletons; the top ten hold less than 1.5%. Trimming cost V 0 bases and J 2 bases, with 9 bases left between them. Germline assignment: CDR1 SGHDT and CDR2 YYEEEE. The length of the CDR3 is 15 residues. The V call is TRBV5-6, the J call TRBJ2-1, with unresolved D. This sequence was found in a man aged 18 to 35 in good health. Sequences were obtained from naive CD8+ T cells sorted from blood. CDR3 in amino acids: CASSLGSFPYNEQFF. CDR3 bases: TGTGCCAGCAGCTTGGGCAGCTTCCCCTACAATGAGCAGTTCTTC.